This TCR beta chain was obtained from a study of blood T cells in healthy people across ages. The CDR3 is 15 residues long. J was trimmed by 5 bases and V by 6 bases; bases with no gene match: 11. Primers used in a second PCR of about 7 to 12 cycles were a sample-barcoded 5' primer and a J-beta primer mix. TCRdb used MiXCR to reprocess the 5' RACE reads, holding one entry per CDR3 protein. The table shows around 520,000 distinct CDR3 sequences, with 25% to 35% occurring only once. Only a few counts were recorded for this clonotype. These same records also appear under a second study, on T cells of mothers and their children. As that study records: Mothers yielded over 8.5 million CDR3 reads, children some 2.9 million each. When mothers and children were related, their normalized repertoire overlap, which was always slightly higher, did not differ significantly from that of unrelated pairs.

The receptor's source is a boy younger than 10 in good health. The rearrangement uses TRBV12-3 or TRBV12-4 and TRBJ1-1; 8 bases match TRBD1. Sequencing was carried out using blood. The CDR3 region is CASRDLGQGWTEAFF. The CDR3 nucleotides are TGTGCCAGCAGAGACCTTGGACAGGGCTGGACTGAAGCTTTCTTT.